The rows below give T cell receptor beta chains drawn from one sample of a study of CD8+ T cells in alopecia areata. Measured with immunoSEQ multiplex PCR; TCRdb has only the in-frame clones, and not every one. The data contain around 130,000 clones, about 57% of them seen just once; the ten biggest clones take up less than 5.5%. The starting material was CD4+ T cells sorted from blood, obtained at week 0. All receptors derive from a human donor with alopecia areata. Each CDR3 is given with its conserved first and last residue. D genes are given only for firm matches. The size entry is marked missing in some rows and otherwise reads once, few, many or a size class.

size | length | D | J | V | CDR3 | DNA
- | 14 | TRBD1 | TRBJ1-1 | TRBV5-1 | CASSATGMNTEAFF | TGCGCCAGCAGCGCGACAGGGATGAACACTGAAGCTTTCTTT
- | 15 | TRBD1 | TRBJ2-3 | TRBV9 | CASSVIRQGSDTQYF | TGTGCCAGCAGCGTAATCAGACAGGGATCAGATACGCAGTATTTT
- | 14 | TRBD2 | TRBJ2-5 | TRBV5-6 | CASSVTSGTETQYF | TGTGCCAGCAGCGTTACTAGCGGCACAGAGACCCAGTACTTC
few | 14 | - | TRBJ1-2 | TRBV7-9 | CASSLVQKDYGYTF | TGTGCCAGCAGCTTAGTTCAGAAGGACTATGGCTACACCTTC
- | 15 | - | TRBJ2-7 | TRBV6-6 | CASSYIGSGAYEQYF | TGTGCCAGCAGTTACATTGGGTCAGGGGCATACGAGCAGTACTTC
- | 16 | TRBD2 | TRBJ2-5 | TRBV27 | CASSLGRGKGQETQYF | TGTGCCAGCAGTTTAGGGAGGGGAAAGGGTCAGGAGACCCAGTACTTC
- | 13 | TRBD1 | TRBJ1-1 | TRBV7-8 | CASSLRQGTEAFF | TGTGCCAGCAGCTTAAGACAGGGCACTGAAGCTTTCTTT
- | 11 | - | TRBJ2-5 | TRBV7-9 | CASSVEETQYF | TGTGCCAGCAGCGTAGAAGAGACCCAGTACTTC
- | 12 | TRBD2 | TRBJ2-7 | TRBV2 | CASRAGGHEQYF | TGTGCCAGCAGAGCGGGGGGCCACGAGCAGTACTTC
few | 15 | TRBD1 | TRBJ1-5 | TRBV19 | CASSIGGQGFQPQHF | TGTGCCAGTAGTATAGGTGGACAGGGGTTTCAGCCCCAGCATTTT
- | 15 | - | TRBJ2-7 | TRBV5-1 | CASSYSDDRTYEQYF | TGCGCCAGCAGCTACAGCGACGACAGGACCTACGAGCAGTACTTC
- | 17 | - | TRBJ2-5 | TRBV7-2 | CASSSHTGALYQETQYF | TGTGCCAGCAGCTCGCATACCGGGGCACTGTACCAAGAGACCCAGTACTTC
- | 17 | - | TRBJ2-3 | TRBV7-9 | CASSLPVTGTLTDTQYF | TGTGCCAGCAGCTTACCCGTGACGGGGACGCTGACAGATACGCAGTATTTT
few | 14 | TRBD1 | TRBJ2-5 | TRBV7-2 | CASSVSGQGGNQYF | TGTGCCAGCAGCGTTAGTGGACAGGGGGGTAACCAGTACTTC
- | 17 | - | TRBJ1-2 | TRBV27 | CASSPERYGRFRYGYTF | TGTGCCAGCAGTCCGGAGCGATACGGACGGTTCCGGTATGGCTACACCTTC
- | 19 | - | TRBJ1-2 | TRBV10-3 | CAISEPGRGRGARGDGYTF | TGTGCCATCAGTGAGCCCGGGAGGGGAAGGGGCGCTCGCGGGGATGGCTACACCTTC
- | 15 | - | TRBJ2-3 | TRBV6-5 | CASSSGGANTDTQYF | TGTGCCAGCAGTTCCGGGGGAGCCAACACAGATACGCAGTATTTT
few | 15 | - | TRBJ2-3 | TRBV29-1 | CSVETTRRGTDTQYF | TGCAGCGTTGAAACCACTAGGAGGGGCACAGATACGCAGTATTTT
- | 13 | TRBD1 | TRBJ2-7 | TRBV2 | CASSRDRGYEQYF | TGTGCCAGCAGCCGGGACAGGGGCTACGAGCAGTACTTC
- | 14 | - | TRBJ1-2 | TRBV7-3 | CASSLGEGDYGYTF | TGTGCCAGCAGCTTGGGGGAGGGTGACTATGGCTACACCTTC
- | 14 | TRBD1 | TRBJ2-5 | TRBV4-1 | CASSPQGARETQYF | TGCGCCAGCAGCCCACAGGGGGCGAGGGAGACCCAGTACTTC
- | 14 | TRBD2 | TRBJ2-7 | TRBV28 | CASSPSGGAYEQYF | TGTGCCAGCAGCCCTAGCGGGGGGGCCTACGAGCAGTACTTC
many | 18 | TRBD1 | TRBJ1-3 | TRBV7-8 | CASSSTGRTGGSGNTIYF | TGTGCCAGCAGCTCGACAGGGAGAACCGGGGGCTCTGGAAACACCATATATTTT
- | 15 | - | TRBJ2-5 | TRBV10-3 | CAISELRTRQETQYF | TGTGCCATCAGTGAGTTGAGAACACGACAAGAGACCCAGTACTTC
- | 14 | TRBD2 | TRBJ2-3 | TRBV6-5 | CASSPTSGADTQYF | TGTGCCAGCAGTCCGACTAGCGGGGCAGATACGCAGTATTTT
few | 15 | - | TRBJ2-3 | TRBV7-2 | CASSHERGGTDTQYF | TGTGCCAGCAGCCACGAGCGAGGGGGCACAGATACGCAGTATTTT
few | 14 | TRBD2 | TRBJ2-1 | TRBV27 | CASSFSGSRNEQFF | TGTGCCAGCAGCTTTAGCGGGAGTAGGAATGAGCAGTTCTTC
- | 11 | - | TRBJ2-7 | TRBV5-4 | CASSLAYEQYF | TGTGCCAGCAGCCTAGCCTACGAGCAGTACTTC
- | 15 | - | TRBJ1-2 | TRBV6-5 | CASSYQRGKAYGYTF | TGTGCCAGCAGTTACCAAAGGGGAAAGGCCTATGGCTACACCTTC
- | 14 | - | TRBJ2-1 | TRBV6-6 | CASSYGQVYNEQFF | TGTGCCAGCAGTTATGGGCAGGTCTACAATGAGCAGTTCTTC
- | 13 | - | TRBJ2-3 | TRBV4-2 | CASSQDTEDTQYF | TGTGCCAGCAGCCAAGATACGGAGGATACGCAGTATTTT
few | 14 | TRBD1 | TRBJ2-5 | TRBV7-9 | CASSLGQGAETQYF | TGTGCCAGCAGCTTGGGACAGGGAGCAGAGACCCAGTACTTC
few | 15 | TRBD2 | TRBJ2-5 | TRBV5-6 | CASSPGLAGRETQYF | TGTGCCAGCAGCCCCGGACTAGCGGGGAGGGAGACCCAGTACTTC
- | 20 | TRBD2 | TRBJ2-5 | TRBV7-3 | CASSLCFRVAGVKYQETQYF | TGTGCCAGCAGCTTATGCTTTAGGGTAGCGGGAGTAAAGTACCAAGAGACCCAGTACTTC
- | 13 | - | TRBJ2-1 | TRBV6-5 | CASSQPPLPGQFF | TGTGCCAGCAGTCAACCGCCCCTCCCGGGACAGTTCTTC
- | 13 | - | TRBJ1-2 | TRBV10-3 | CAISDGTSYGYTF | TGTGCCATCAGTGACGGGACATCCTATGGCTACACCTTC
- | 13 | - | TRBJ2-7 | TRBV5-1 | CASSHGTSYEQYF | TGCGCCAGCAGCCACGGAACTTCCTACGAGCAGTACTTC
- | 13 | TRBD1 | TRBJ1-1 | TRBV30 | CAWRGQGNTEAFF | TGTGCCTGGAGGGGACAGGGTAACACTGAAGCTTTCTTT
- | 15 | TRBD1 | TRBJ2-1 | TRBV29-1 | CSVDHTGGLSNEQFF | TGCAGCGTTGACCATACAGGGGGCCTTTCCAATGAGCAGTTCTTC
- | 18 | TRBD1 | TRBJ2-3 | TRBV5-1 | CASSLMGGGQGTADTQYF | TGCGCCAGCAGCTTGATGGGTGGTGGACAGGGGACTGCGGATACGCAGTATTTT
few | 15 | - | TRBJ2-1 | TRBV7-8 | CASSTEGHAYNEQFF | TGTGCCAGCAGCACAGAGGGACACGCTTACAATGAGCAGTTCTTC